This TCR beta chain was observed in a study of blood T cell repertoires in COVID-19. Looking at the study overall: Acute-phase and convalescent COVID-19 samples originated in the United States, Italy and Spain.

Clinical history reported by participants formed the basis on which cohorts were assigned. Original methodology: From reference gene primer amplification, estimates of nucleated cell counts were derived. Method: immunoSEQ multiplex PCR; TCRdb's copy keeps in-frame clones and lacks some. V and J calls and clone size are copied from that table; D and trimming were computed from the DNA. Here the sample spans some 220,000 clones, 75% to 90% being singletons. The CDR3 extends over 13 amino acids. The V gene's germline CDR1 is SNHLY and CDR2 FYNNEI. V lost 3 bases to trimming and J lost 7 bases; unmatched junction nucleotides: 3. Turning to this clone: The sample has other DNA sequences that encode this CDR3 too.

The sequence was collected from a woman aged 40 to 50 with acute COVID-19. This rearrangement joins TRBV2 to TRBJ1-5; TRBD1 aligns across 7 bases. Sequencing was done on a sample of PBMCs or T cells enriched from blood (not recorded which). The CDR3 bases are TGTGCCAGCAGTGAGACAGGGAACCAGCCCCAGCATTTT. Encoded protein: CASSETGNQPQHF.